The 16 T cell receptor beta chains below were found in one sample sequenced in a study of technical replicates of blood from a few donors. Assay: immunoSEQ multiplex PCR; the TCRdb copy retains only in-frame clones and omits some. The data hold 65,000 to 80,000 clones, with 93% observed a single time. Sequencing was done on a sample of T cells isolated from PBMCs. The receptor set was obtained from a human donor in good health.

Here the CDR3 DNA reads TGTGCCAGCAGCAAACGGGACAGGGAAGTACCCGGGGAGCTGTTTTTT. This translates into CASSKRDREVPGELFF. The J gene is TRBJ2-2, the V gene TRBV7-2; 9 bases align to TRBD1. V was clipped by 5 bases and J by 6 bases; unmatched bases: 10. Per the germline V gene, CDR1 is SGHTA and CDR2 is FQGNSA. There are 16 residues in the CDR3.

This chain uses TRBV7-9 with TRBJ2-7, with no clear D. This CDR3 region has 15 residues. The V and J ends lost 5 bases and 5 bases respectively, with 19 bases between them. The germline CDR1 and CDR2 sequences are SEHNR and FQNEAQ (reference sequence). Written as DNA, the CDR3 is TGTGCCAGCAGCCTAACCGGGTCCTTAAGCGACGAGCAGTACTTC. As protein: CASSLTGSLSDEQYF.

This rearrangement joins TRBV5-1 to TRBJ1-1, with TRBD1 matching over 7 bases. The CDR3 is made up of 14 amino acids. Germline lookup yields CDR1 SGHRS and CDR2 YFSETQ. V lost 4 bases to trimming and J lost 8 bases; unmatched junction nucleotides: 11. CDR3 sequence reads: CASSVTGTSNEAFF. The CDR3 region has the DNA TGCGCCAGCAGCGTGACAGGGACTTCCAACGAAGCTTTCTTT.

The CDR3 DNA follows: TGCGCCAGCGGGACTAGCGGATACGAGCAGTACTTC. Translation: CASGTSGYEQYF. The chain links TRBV5-1 to TRBJ2-7, with 11 bases matching TRBD2. The CDR3 is 12 amino acids. The V and J ends lost 7 bases and 4 bases, in that order; junction bases with no gene match: 1. Germline values: CDR1 SGHRS, CDR2 YFSETQ.

The chain employs TRBV27 and TRBJ2-2; D perhaps matches TRBD1 (6 bases). In germline, CDR1 is MNHEY, CDR2 SMNVEV (reference sequence). The CDR3 spans 14 residues. V gave up 4 bases and J gave up 4 bases, with 10 bases separating them. The CDR3 bases are TGTGCCAGCAGTTCGGACAGAGTCACCGGGGAGCTGTTTTTT. Amino acids: CASSSDRVTGELFF.

Details on this clone: Other DNA sequences within the sample encode an identical CDR3. The rearrangement links TRBV27 to TRBJ2-7; the match to TRBD1 covers 7 bases. The CDR3 length is 13 residues. Germline V gene sequence: CDR1 MNHEY, CDR2 SMNVEV (reference sequence). Losses at the gene ends were 3 bases for V and 2 bases for J; bases not matched to a gene: 1. CDR3 nucleotides: TGTGCCAGCAGTTTGGGACAGACCTACGAGCAGTACTTC. As protein: CASSLGQTYEQYF.

The chain's CDR3 is CAWRVGTGTSTDTQYF. The CDR3 DNA follows: TGTGCCTGGAGGGTCGGGACAGGGACTAGCACAGATACGCAGTATTTT. V usage is TRBV30 and J usage is TRBJ2-3; 9 bases are a match to TRBD1. The V segment lost 3 bases and the J segment 0 bases; nucleotides outside the gene matches: 7. Germline V gives CDR1 GTSNPN, CDR2 SVGIG (reference sequence). The CDR3 contains 16 residues. Full variable domain (remainder filled in from reference TRBV30 and TRBJ2-3): SQTIHQWPATLVQPVGSPLSLECTVEGTSNPNLYWYRQAAGRGLQLLFYSVGIGQISSEVPQNLSASRPQDRQFILSSKKLLLSDSGFYLCAWRVGTGTSTDTQYFGPGTRLTVL.

The chain uses TRBV9 and TRBJ2-7; weak D call: TRBD1 (5 bases). Germline CDR1 is SGDLS and CDR2 is YYNGEE. The ends were cut back, 0 bases at V and 0 bases at J, with 7 bases in the middle. CDR3 length: 14 amino acids. CDR3 bases: TGTGCCAGCAGCGTAGCCCAGGGCTCCTACGAGCAGTACTTC. It specifies CASSVAQGSYEQYF.

The rearrangement links TRBV4-1 to TRBJ2-1; D gene unclear. Germline V CDR1 and CDR2: MGHRA, YSYEKL. Trimming stripped 4 bases from V and 7 bases from J, with 14 bases between. The CDR3 totals 14 residues. In DNA, the CDR3 is TGCGCCAGCAGCCGACCGACTGAACGGAATGAGCAGTTCTTC. Amino acids: CASSRPTERNEQFF.

This clone was seen only once. The V and J genes are TRBV2 and TRBJ1-3, with 8 positions matching TRBD1. V dropped 4 bases and J dropped 2; count of bases not matched to a gene: 1. This CDR3 is 14 amino acids long. The V gene's germline CDR1 is SNHLY and CDR2 FYNNEI. In DNA form, the CDR3 reads TGTGCCAGCAGTGTGACAGGGGCTGGAAACACCATATATTTT. Amino acids: CASSVTGAGNTIYF.

In its sample, this clone was seen a few times. The V and J genes are TRBV18 and TRBJ1-1, with D possibly TRBD1 on 5 matching bases. Looked up from germline, CDR1 is KGHSH and CDR2 is LQKENI. The ends were cut back, 3 bases at V and 2 bases at J, with 7 bases in the middle. The CDR3 totals 13 residues. The CDR3 spells CASSPQGNTEAFF. CDR3 sequence (DNA): TGTGCCAGCTCACCTCAGGGTAACACTGAAGCTTTCTTT.

The CDR3 region has the DNA TGCGCCAGCAGCGCGGGGCTAGCTCCCTACGAGCAGTACTTC. Translating gives CASSAGLAPYEQYF. The chain recombines TRBV5-1 with TRBJ2-7; weak D call: TRBD2 (6 bases). Looked up from germline, CDR1 is SGHRS and CDR2 is YFSETQ. V was trimmed by 4 bases and J by 2 bases, leaving 13 bases between them. This CDR3 is 14 amino acids long.

The CDR3 nucleotides read TGTGCCAGCAGTTGGTATAGCGGGAGTAGTACAGATACGCAGTATTTT. Translating it yields CASSWYSGSSTDTQYF. The rearrangement uses TRBV27 and TRBJ2-3; TRBD2 aligns across 9 bases. V lost 4 bases to trimming and J lost 3 bases; unmatched junction nucleotides: 8. This CDR3 comprises 16 residues. The V gene's germline CDR1 is MNHEY and CDR2 SMNVEV (reference sequence).

The chain has TRBV27 and TRBJ2-1; maybe TRBD2 (5 bases). This CDR3 is 13 amino acids long. Germline CDR1 MNHEY, CDR2 SMNVEV (reference sequence). Trimming removed 10 bases from V and 6 bases from J, with 16 bases in between. CDR3 bases: TGTGCCACCGAAGGGAGTTTAGGCAATGAGCAGTTCTTC. The encoded protein is CATEGSLGNEQFF.

V gene TRBV4-3 combines with J gene TRBJ1-3; 7 nucleotides agree with TRBD1. The CDR3 spans 16 residues. Trimming removed 1 base from V and 2 bases from J; junction bases left unmatched: 5. Germline CDR1 is LGHNA and CDR2 is YSLEER. The CDR3 DNA reads as TGCGCCAGCAGCCAAGGAGCAGGGACAGCTGGAAACACCATATATTTT. Translated: CASSQGAGTAGNTIYF.

This chain connects TRBV15 to TRBJ1-1; D is unclear. The CDR3 extends over 14 amino acids. Trimming took off 0 bases at V and 9 bases at J, with 14 bases between the two ends. CDR1 and CDR2 from the germline V gene are LNHNV and YYDKDF (reference sequence). In DNA, the CDR3 is TGTGCCACCAGCAGAGAGAGGTTAGGACTCCAAGCTTTCTTT. The encoded protein is CATSRERLGLQAFF.